This T cell receptor beta chain was observed in a study of T cells in localized non-small cell lung cancer. Overall study results and limits: Sequencing was restricted to one tumor region; therefore, heterogeneity remains possible. Adjacent lung tissue had a median 57 of the top 100 clones found in the tumor. Longer survival (overall) was linked to higher T cell density in blood.

V shed 6 bases and J shed 6 bases, with 11 bases lying between them. The CDR3 covers 11 residues. CDR1 is SQVTM, CDR2 ANQGSEA, per germline. The repertoire was sequenced with immunoSEQ multiplex PCR; TCRdb's copy has only in-frame clones and lacks some. This sample carries around 29,000 clones, more than 75% of them seen once, and the ten largest clones take 10% to 15%. Worth noting for this clone: What it binds is not known.

The sample here was peripheral blood, taken before any cancer treatment. J is TRBJ1-1 and V is TRBV29-1; a weak D match, TRBD1 (5 bases). The sequence was obtained from a female donor over 55 with stage III squamous cell lung carcinoma. The DNA of the CDR3 is TGCAGCGTCTTAGGGGCGGCTGAAGCTTTCTTT. This sequence encodes CSVLGAAEAFF. Full variable domain (missing parts from reference TRBV29-1 and TRBJ1-1): SAVISQKPSRDICQRGTSLTIQCQVDSQVTMMFWYRQQPGQSLTLIATANQGSEATYESGFVIDKFPISRPNLTFSTLTVSNMSPEDSSIYLCSVLGAAEAFFGQGTRLTVV.